This TCR beta chain derives from a study of blood T cell repertoires in COVID-19. About the research overall: Spain, Italy and the United States supplied samples that represented acute and convalescent COVID-19. T cells, B-cell-depleted T cells, or PBMCs supplied cDNA or gDNA.

As processed by the authors: Using reference gene primer amplification, nucleated cell counts were estimated. The method was immunoSEQ multiplex PCR; TCRdb's version includes in-frame clones alone and lacks a portion of them. The D gene and trimming were derived from the DNA, and the V and J assignments and clone size from that table. The sample yields a few hundred thousand clones, roughly 90% seen once. Germline V CDR1 and CDR2: LGHDT, YNNKEL (reference sequence). CDR3 length equals 19 residues. Germline trimming cut 1 base from V and 0 bases from J; bases unmatched to any gene: 8. The table lists this clone with a count of one.

The sequence was collected from a man younger than 35 who had recovered from COVID-19. The chain recombines TRBV3-1 (or the pseudogene TRBV3-2) with TRBJ2-7, with TRBD2 matching over 14 bases. Specimen: peripheral blood. The CDR3 region has the DNA TGTGCCAGCAGCCAAGCTGTCCCGGGACTAGCGGGGGCCTCCTACGAGCAGTACTTC. As protein: CASSQAVPGLAGASYEQYF.